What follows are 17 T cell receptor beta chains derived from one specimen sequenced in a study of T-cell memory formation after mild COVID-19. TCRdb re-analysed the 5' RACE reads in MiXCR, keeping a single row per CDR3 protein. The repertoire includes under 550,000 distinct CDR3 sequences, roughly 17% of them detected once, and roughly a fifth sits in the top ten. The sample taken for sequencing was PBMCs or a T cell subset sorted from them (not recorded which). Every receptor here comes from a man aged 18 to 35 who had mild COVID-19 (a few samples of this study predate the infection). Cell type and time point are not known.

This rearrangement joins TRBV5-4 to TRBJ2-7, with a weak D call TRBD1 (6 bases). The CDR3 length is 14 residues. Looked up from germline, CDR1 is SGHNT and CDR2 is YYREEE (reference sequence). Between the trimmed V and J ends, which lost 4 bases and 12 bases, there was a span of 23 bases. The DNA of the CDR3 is TGTGCCAGCAGCCCCGGAGGTCCCAAGGGGGATTCGTACTTC. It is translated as CASSPGGPKGDSYF.

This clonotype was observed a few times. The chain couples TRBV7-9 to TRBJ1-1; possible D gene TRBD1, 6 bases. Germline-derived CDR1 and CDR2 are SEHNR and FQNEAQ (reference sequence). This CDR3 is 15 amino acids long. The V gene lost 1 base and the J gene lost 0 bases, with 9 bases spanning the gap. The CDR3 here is CASSLVGTMNTEAFF. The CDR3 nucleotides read TGTGCCAGCAGCTTAGTAGGGACAATGAACACTGAAGCTTTCTTT.

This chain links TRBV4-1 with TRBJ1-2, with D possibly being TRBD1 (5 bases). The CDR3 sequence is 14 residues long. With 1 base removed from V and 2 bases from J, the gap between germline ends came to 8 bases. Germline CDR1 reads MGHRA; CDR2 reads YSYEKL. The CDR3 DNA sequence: TGCGCCAGCAGCCAAGCGGGGGGGAACTATGGCTACACCTTC. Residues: CASSQAGGNYGYTF.

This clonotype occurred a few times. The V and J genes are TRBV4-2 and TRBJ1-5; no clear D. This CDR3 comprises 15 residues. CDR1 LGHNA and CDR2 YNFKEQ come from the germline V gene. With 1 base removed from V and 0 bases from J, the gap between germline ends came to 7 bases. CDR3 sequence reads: CASSQVRDSNQPQHF. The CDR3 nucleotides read TGTGCCAGCAGCCAAGTACGAGATAGCAATCAGCCCCAGCATTTT.

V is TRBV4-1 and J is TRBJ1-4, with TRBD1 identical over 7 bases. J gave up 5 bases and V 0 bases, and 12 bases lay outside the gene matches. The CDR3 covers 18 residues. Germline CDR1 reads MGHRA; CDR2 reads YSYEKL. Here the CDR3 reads CASSQDPVRAGGNEKLFF. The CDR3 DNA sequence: TGCGCCAGCAGCCAAGACCCTGTTAGGGCAGGGGGAAATGAAAAACTGTTTTTT.

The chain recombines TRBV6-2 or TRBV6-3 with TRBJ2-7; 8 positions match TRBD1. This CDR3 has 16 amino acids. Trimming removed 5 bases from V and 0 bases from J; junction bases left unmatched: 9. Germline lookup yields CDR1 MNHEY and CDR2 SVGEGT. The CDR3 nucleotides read TGTGCCAGCAGTCTCCGGGACAGGATATACTCCTACGAGCAGTACTTC. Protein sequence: CASSLRDRIYSYEQYF.

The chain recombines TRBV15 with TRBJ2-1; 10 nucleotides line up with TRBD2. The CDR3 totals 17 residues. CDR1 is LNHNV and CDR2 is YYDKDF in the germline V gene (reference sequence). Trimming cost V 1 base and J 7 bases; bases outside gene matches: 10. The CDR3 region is CATSRVPSGGLRNEQFF. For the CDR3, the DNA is TGTGCCACCAGCAGAGTCCCTAGCGGGGGCCTACGTAATGAGCAGTTCTTC.

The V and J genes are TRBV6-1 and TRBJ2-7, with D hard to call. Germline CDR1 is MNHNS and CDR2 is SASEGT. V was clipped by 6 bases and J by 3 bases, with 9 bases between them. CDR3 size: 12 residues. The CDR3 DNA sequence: TGTGCCAGCAGCGCTAGAGGCTACGAGCAGTACTTC. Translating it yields CASSARGYEQYF.

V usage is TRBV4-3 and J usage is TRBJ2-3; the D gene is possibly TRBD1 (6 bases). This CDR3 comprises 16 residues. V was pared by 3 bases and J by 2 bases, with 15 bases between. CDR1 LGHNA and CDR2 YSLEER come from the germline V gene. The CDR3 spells CASSHPSRTATDTQYF. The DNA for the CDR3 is TGCGCCAGCAGCCACCCAAGCCGGACAGCCACAGATACGCAGTATTTT.

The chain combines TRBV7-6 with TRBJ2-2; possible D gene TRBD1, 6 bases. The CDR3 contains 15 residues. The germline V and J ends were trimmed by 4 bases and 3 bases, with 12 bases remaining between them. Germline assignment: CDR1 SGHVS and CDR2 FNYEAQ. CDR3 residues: CASSSWDTYTGELFF. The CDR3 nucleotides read TGTGCCAGCAGCTCATGGGACACATACACCGGGGAGCTGTTTTTT.

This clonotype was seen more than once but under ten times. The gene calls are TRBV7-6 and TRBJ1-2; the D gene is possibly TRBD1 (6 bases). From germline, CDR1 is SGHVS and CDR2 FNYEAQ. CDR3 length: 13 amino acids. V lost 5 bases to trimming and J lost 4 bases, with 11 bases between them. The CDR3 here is CASSPGQTYGYTF. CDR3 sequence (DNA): TGTGCCAGCAGCCCAGGACAGACCTATGGCTACACCTTC.

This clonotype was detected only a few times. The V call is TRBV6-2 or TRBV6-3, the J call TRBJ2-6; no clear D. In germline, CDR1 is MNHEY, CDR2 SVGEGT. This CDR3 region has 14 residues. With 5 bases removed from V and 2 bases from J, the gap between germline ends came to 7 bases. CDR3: CASSLRTGANVLTF. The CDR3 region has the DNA TGTGCCAGCAGTCTCCGGACTGGGGCCAACGTCCTGACTTTC.

The CDR3: CASGRDTGWGNSPLHF. The CDR3 region has the DNA TGTGCCAGCGGACGGGACACAGGTTGGGGTAATTCACCCCTCCACTTT. The genes are TRBV6-2 or TRBV6-3 and TRBJ1-6, with D maybe TRBD1 (6 bases). CDR1 MNHEY and CDR2 SVGEGT come from the germline V gene. V lost 8 bases to trimming and J lost 6 bases, with 20 bases between them. The CDR3 sequence is 16 residues long.

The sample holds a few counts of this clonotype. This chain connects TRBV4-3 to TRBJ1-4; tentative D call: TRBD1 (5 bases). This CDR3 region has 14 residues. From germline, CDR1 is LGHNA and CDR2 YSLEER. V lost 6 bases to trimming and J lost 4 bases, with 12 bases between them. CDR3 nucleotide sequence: TGCGCCAGCAGGCCTAGAGGGGTTAATGAAAAACTGTTTTTT. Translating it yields CASRPRGVNEKLFF.

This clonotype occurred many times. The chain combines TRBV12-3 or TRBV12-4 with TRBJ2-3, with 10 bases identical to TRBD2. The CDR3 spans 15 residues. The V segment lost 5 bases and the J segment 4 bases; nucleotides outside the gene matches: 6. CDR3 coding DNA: TGTGCCAGCAGTACCAGCGGGGGGGCCGCAGATACGCAGTATTTT. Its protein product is CASSTSGGAADTQYF.

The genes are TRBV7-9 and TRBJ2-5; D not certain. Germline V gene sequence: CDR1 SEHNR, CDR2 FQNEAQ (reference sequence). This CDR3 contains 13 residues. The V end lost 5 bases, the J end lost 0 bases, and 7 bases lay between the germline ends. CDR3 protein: CASSQTHQETQYF. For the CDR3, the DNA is TGTGCCAGCAGCCAGACGCACCAAGAGACCCAGTACTTC.

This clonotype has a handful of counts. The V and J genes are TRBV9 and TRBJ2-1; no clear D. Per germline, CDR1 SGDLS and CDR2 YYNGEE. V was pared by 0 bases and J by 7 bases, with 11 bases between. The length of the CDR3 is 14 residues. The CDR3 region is CASSVDLPGNEQFF. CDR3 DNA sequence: TGTGCCAGCAGCGTAGACCTCCCAGGTAATGAGCAGTTCTTC.